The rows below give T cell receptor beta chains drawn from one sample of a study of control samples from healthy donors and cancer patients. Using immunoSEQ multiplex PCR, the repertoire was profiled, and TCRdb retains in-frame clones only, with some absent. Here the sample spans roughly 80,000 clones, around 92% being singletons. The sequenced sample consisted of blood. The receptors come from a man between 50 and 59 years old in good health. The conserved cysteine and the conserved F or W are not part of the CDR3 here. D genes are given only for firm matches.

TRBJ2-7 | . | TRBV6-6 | ASSYGRGGAGYEQY
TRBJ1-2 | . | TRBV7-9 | ASSLGNTGTQVGYT
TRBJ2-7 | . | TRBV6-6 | ASSYSPGSYEQY
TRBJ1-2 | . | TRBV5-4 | ASTPLEGPAAGYGYT
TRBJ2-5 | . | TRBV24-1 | ATSEKEAGAEETQY
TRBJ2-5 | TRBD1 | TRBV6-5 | ASSRVGDRGETQY
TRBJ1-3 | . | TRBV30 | AWSPGISSGNTIY
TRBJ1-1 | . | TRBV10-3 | AISEGISTNTEAF
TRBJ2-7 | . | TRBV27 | ASSLRFRYEQY
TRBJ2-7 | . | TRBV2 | ASMEGFYEQY
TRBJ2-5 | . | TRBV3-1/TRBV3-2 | ASSPWSRRELETQY
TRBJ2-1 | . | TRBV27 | ASSFISGGKEQF
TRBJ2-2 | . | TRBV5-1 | ASSLEVGTNTGELF
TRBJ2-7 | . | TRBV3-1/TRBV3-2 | ASSLGTDYEQY
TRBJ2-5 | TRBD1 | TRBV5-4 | ASSRSRDRGRETQY
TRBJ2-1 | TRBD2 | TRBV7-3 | ASSLTSGGKGGEQF